This T cell receptor (beta chain) was identified during a study of blood T cell repertoires in COVID-19. Study context: Samples representing acute and convalescent COVID-19 were sourced from the United States, Italy and Spain. Sources were T cells, B-cell-depleted T cells, or PBMCs; the material itself was cDNA or gDNA.

Original data processing: Amplification from reference gene primers served as the basis for estimated nucleated cell counts. The protocol was immunoSEQ multiplex PCR, while the TCRdb copy is restricted to in-frame clones and leaves out a portion. Clonal size and the V and J genes are those of that table, whereas D and trimming came from the DNA. The table shows about 370,000 clones, with 87% occurring only once. Seattle's enrolled individuals joined amid active infection and were then monitored longitudinally. Germline lookup yields CDR1 GTSNPN and CDR2 SVGIG (reference sequence). J gave up 6 bases and V 0 bases, and 2 bases lay outside the gene matches. There are 13 residues in the CDR3.

The TCR comes from a woman aged 25 to 39 with COVID-19, enrolled during active disease. Source material: peripheral blood. J is TRBJ2-1 and V is TRBV30, with 7 bases lining up with TRBD1. CDR3 nucleotide sequence: TGTGCCTGGAGTGTAGGGACAGCCAATGAGCAGTTCTTC. Its protein is CAWSVGTANEQFF.